Shown below are 5 T cell receptor beta chains from a single sample sequenced in a study of neurological immune-mediated disorders. TCRdb re-called the 5' RACE reads with MiXCR, one entry per CDR3 protein. The sample consists of about 66,000 distinct CDR3 sequences, 3.9% of them appearing once. The sequencing sample was made of PBMCs. Receptor source: a young man with multiple sclerosis.

This clonotype was seen repeatedly, ten times or more. The chain has TRBV7-2 and TRBJ2-7, with TRBD1 as a possible D gene (6 bases). V was pared by 5 bases and J by 1 base, with 15 bases between. In germline, CDR1 is SGHTA, CDR2 FQGNSA. CDR3 length equals 15 residues. The CDR3 protein is CASSLGRGRSYEQYF. As DNA, the CDR3 is TGTGCCAGCAGCCTGGGCAGGGGAAGATCCTACGAGCAGTACTTC. Variable domain in full (rest from reference TRBV7-2 and TRBJ2-7): GAGVSQSPSNKVTEKGKDVELRCDPISGHTALYWYRQSLGQGLEFLIYFQGNSAPDKSGLPSDRFSAERTGGSVSTLTIQRTQQEDSAVYLCASSLGRGRSYEQYFGPGTRLTVT.

This clonotype was detected ten times or more. V is TRBV7-9 and J is TRBJ2-7, with D tentatively TRBD2 (6 bases). CDR3 length: 15 amino acids. Germline V gene sequence: CDR1 SEHNR, CDR2 FQNEAQ (reference sequence). Trimming removed 3 bases at V and 2 bases at J, with 14 bases between. CDR3 DNA sequence: TGTGCCAGCAGCTTTGTGACGGGGGACGCCTACGAGCAGTACTTC. This codes for CASSFVTGDAYEQYF.

In this sample, this clonotype turned up a few times. In DNA form, the CDR3 reads TGTGCCAGCAGTTTTGACGGCTCTGGGGCCAACGTCCTGACTTTC. Translation: CASSFDGSGANVLTF. This chain joins TRBV6-5 and TRBJ2-6; the D is unclear. V lost 4 bases and J 0 bases, leaving 7 bases between the germline ends. This CDR3 contains 15 residues. Germline V CDR1 and CDR2: MNHEY, SVGAGI.

On this clonotype: Likely a read error: the CDR3 ends without its conserved phenylalanine or tryptophan. This sequence joins TRBV12-5 and TRBJ2-1, with a weak D call TRBD1 (5 bases). The V and J ends lost 1 base and 9 bases respectively, with 10 bases between them. Germline assignment: CDR1 LGHNT and CDR2 FRNRAP. This CDR3 is built from 13 residues. The CDR3 loop is CASGLGSDSEQFI. CDR3 in DNA: TGTGCTAGTGGTTTGGGAAGCGACAGTGAGCAGTTCATC.

At least ten counts were recorded for this clonotype. The chain uses TRBV5-1 and TRBJ2-7; D is unclear. V dropped 3 bases and J dropped 2 bases, with 9 bases sitting between them. The CDR3 runs 13 residues. Germline V gene sequence: CDR1 SGHRS, CDR2 YFSETQ. The CDR3 DNA follows: TGCGCCAGCAGCTCCGGGCCCGCCTACGAGCAGTACTTC. Encoded protein: CASSSGPAYEQYF.